What follows describes a single T cell receptor (beta chain). Trimming pared 0 bases from V and 0 bases from J, leaving 8 bases between. CDR3 length: 15 residues. Germline lookup yields CDR1 KGHSY and CDR2 FQNENV. The second PCR ran roughly 6 to 12 cycles with a sample-barcoded 5' primer and J-beta primers. TCRdb passed the 5' RACE reads through MiXCR, listing each CDR3 protein once. Among about 1 million distinct CDR3 sequences listed, 40% to 55% were seen once. The data originate from a study of blood T cells in healthy people across ages. The chain has TRBV16 and TRBJ1-1; no definite D call. Sequencing was performed on blood. This clonotype originated in a woman aged 55-70 years in good health. CDR3 sequence reads: CASSQSLGMNTEAFF. The DNA of the CDR3 is TGTGCCAGCAGCCAATCGCTGGGTATGAACACTGAAGCTTTCTTT.